This T cell receptor beta chain was recorded in a study of post-analysis software for immune sequencing data. Study-level information: Several disease courses (relapsing-remitting, secondary progressive and progressive-relapsing) of multiple sclerosis were included.

This clonotype was counted many times. The antigen is not known. Carried by the TCR beta cDNA libraries were unique molecular identifiers. One entry per CDR3 protein, called by TCRdb with MiXCR from the PCR reads. The sample contains just over 250,000 distinct CDR3 sequences, just over 35% of which appear only once. Whole-study findings and limits: Same-batch samples co-clustered strongly by F measure. The normalized Chao1 diversity of multiple sclerosis patients was significantly lower than that of controls.

The source of this sequence is a girl between 10 and 17 years old with multiple sclerosis. The source material was blood.

CDR3 DNA sequence: TGTGCCAGCAGTGCAGACAGGGCGGTTCGGCCCCAGCATTTT. It yields the protein CASSADRAVRPQHF. The chain recombines TRBV6-2 or TRBV6-3 with TRBJ1-5, with 7 bases aligning to TRBD1. CDR1 and CDR2 (germline): MNHEY, SVGEGT. Losses at the gene ends were 5 bases for V and 9 bases for J; bases not matched to a gene: 10. CDR3 length equals 14 residues.